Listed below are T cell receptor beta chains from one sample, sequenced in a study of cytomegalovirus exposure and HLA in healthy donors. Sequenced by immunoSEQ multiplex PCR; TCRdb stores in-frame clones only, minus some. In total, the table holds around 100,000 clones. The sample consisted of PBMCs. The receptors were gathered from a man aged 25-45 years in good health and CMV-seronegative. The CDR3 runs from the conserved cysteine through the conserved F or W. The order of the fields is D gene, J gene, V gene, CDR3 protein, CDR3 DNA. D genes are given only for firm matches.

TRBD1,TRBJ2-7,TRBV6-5,CASSRASGTDYEQYF,TGTGCCAGCAGTCGGGCATCCGGGACAGACTACGAGCAGTACTTC
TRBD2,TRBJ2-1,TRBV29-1,CSVGGEFF,TGCAGCGTCGGGGGGGAGTTCTTC
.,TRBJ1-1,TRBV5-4,CASSIQMNTEAFF,TGTGCCAGCAGCATTCAGATGAACACTGAAGCTTTCTTT
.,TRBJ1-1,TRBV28,CASSLRGGAAFF,TGTGCCAGTTCCTTGAGAGGGGGGGCTGCTTTCTTT
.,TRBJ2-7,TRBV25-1,CASSAPGHPSYEQYF,TGTGCCAGCAGTGCCCCGGGACACCCATCCTACGAGCAGTACTTC
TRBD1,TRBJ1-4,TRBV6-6,CASSTTGGWEKLFF,TGTGCCAGCAGTACGACAGGGGGCTGGGAAAAACTGTTTTTT
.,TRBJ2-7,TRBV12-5,CASGLGTTGMAYEQYF,TGTGCTAGTGGTTTGGGAACTACAGGGATGGCCTACGAGCAGTACTTC
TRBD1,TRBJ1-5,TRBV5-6,CASSSNRDRASNQPQHF,TGTGCCAGCAGCTCGAACCGGGACAGGGCAAGCAATCAGCCCCAGCATTTT
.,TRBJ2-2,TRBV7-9,CASSFGTSQNTGELFF,TGTGCCAGCAGCTTCGGGACATCCCAGAACACCGGGGAGCTGTTTTTT
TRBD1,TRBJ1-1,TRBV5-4,CASSLGQGEYGAFF,TGTGCCAGCAGCTTGGGACAGGGGGAATACGGAGCTTTCTTT
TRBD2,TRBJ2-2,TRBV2,CASSPGLAGGNTGELFF,TGTGCCAGCTCCCCGGGACTAGCGGGGGGGAACACCGGGGAGCTGTTTTTT
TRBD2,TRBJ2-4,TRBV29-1,CSGKTSQNIQYF,TGCAGCGGAAAGACTAGCCAAAACATTCAGTACTTC
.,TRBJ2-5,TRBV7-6,CASSLAPGHFAKGGQETQYF,TGTGCCAGCAGCTTAGCTCCGGGACACTTCGCCAAAGGGGGCCAAGAGACCCAGTACTTC
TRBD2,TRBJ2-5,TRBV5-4,CASSLLAATGGTQYF,TGTGCCAGCAGCTTACTAGCGGCGACCGGAGGGACCCAGTACTTC
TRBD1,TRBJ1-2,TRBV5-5,CASSLQGIYGYTF,TGTGCCAGCAGCTTACAGGGGATCTATGGCTACACCTTC
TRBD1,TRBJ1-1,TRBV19,CASSTLPGGTEAFF,TGTGCCAGTAGTACGCTGCCAGGGGGGACTGAAGCTTTCTTT
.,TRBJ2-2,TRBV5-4,CASSLATSGTGELFF,TGTGCCAGCAGCCTAGCGACCTCGGGGACCGGGGAGCTGTTTTTT
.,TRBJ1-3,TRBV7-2,CASSLVVQGGGENTIYF,TGTGCCAGCAGCTTAGTGGTCCAGGGCGGAGGGGAAAACACCATATATTTT
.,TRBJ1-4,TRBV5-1,CASSRGGATNEKLFF,TGCGCCAGCAGCCGGGGGGGCGCAACTAATGAAAAACTGTTTTTT
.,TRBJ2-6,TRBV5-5,CASSSQGFGANVLTF,TGTGCCAGCAGCTCTCAGGGGTTCGGGGCCAACGTCCTGACTTTC
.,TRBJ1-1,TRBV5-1,CASSLVRTDTEAFF,TGCGCCAGCAGCTTGGTTAGAACAGACACTGAAGCTTTCTTT